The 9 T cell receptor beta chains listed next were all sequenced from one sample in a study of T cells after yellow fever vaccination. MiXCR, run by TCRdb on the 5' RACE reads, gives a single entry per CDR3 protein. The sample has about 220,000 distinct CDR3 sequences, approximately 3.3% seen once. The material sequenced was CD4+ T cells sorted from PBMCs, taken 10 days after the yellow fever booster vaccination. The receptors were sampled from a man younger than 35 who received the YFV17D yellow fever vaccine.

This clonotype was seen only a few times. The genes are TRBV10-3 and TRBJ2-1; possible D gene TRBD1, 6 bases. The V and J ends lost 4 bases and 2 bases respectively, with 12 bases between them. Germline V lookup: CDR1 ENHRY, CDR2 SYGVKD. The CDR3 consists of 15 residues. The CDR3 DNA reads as TGTGCCATCAGTGGGCTGGACAGTCCCTACAATGAGCAGTTCTTC. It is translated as CAISGLDSPYNEQFF.

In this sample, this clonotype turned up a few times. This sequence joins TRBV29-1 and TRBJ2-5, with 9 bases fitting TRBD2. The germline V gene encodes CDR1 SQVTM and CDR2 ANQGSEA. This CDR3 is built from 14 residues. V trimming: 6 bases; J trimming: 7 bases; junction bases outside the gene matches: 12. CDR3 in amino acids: CSVVSGGRVGTQYF. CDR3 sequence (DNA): TGCAGCGTGGTTAGCGGGGGCCGAGTGGGGACCCAGTACTTC. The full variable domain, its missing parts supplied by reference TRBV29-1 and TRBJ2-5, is SAVISQKPSRDICQRGTSLTIQCQVDSQVTMMFWYRQQPGQSLTLIATANQGSEATYESGFVIDKFPISRPNLTFSTLTVSNMSPEDSSIYLCSVVSGGRVGTQYFGPGTRLLVL.

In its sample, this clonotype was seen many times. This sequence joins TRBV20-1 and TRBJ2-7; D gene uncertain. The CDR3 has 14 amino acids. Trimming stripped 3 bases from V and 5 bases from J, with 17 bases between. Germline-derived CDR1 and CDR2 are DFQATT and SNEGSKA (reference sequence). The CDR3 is CSASPFLGIDEQYF. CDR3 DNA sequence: TGCAGTGCTAGCCCCTTTCTGGGAATCGACGAGCAGTACTTC.

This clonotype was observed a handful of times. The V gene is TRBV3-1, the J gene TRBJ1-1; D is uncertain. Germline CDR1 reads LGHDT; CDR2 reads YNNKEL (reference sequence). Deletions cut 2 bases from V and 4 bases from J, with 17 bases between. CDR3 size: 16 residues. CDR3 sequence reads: CASSQTTRHPGTEAFF. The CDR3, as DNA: TGTGCCAGCAGCCAAACCACAAGACACCCGGGCACTGAAGCTTTCTTT.

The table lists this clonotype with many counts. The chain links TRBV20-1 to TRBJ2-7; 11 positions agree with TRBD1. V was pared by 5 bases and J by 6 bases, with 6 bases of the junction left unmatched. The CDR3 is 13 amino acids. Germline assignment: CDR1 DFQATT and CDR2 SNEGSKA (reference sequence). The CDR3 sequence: CSAPGQGVGEQYF. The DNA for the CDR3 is TGCAGTGCTCCGGGACAGGGGGTTGGCGAGCAGTACTTC.

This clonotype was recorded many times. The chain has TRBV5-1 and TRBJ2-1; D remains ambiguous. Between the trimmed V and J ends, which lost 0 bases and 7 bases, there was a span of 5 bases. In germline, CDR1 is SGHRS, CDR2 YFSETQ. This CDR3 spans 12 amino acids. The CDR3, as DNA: TGCGCCAGCAGCTTGGGGTTGAATGAGCAGTTCTTC. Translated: CASSLGLNEQFF.

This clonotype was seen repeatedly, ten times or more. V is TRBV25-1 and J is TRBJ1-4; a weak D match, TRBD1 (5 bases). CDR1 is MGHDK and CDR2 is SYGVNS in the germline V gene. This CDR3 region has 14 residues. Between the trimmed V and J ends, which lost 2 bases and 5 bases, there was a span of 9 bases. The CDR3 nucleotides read TGTGCCAGCAGTGAACAGGGTCTCAATGAAAAACTGTTTTTT. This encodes CASSEQGLNEKLFF.

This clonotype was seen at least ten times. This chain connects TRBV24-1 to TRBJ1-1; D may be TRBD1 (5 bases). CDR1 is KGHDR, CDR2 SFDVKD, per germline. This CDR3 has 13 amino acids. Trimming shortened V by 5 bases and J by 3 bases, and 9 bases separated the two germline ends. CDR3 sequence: CATSGGRDTEAFF. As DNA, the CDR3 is TGTGCCACCAGTGGTGGCAGGGACACTGAAGCTTTCTTT.

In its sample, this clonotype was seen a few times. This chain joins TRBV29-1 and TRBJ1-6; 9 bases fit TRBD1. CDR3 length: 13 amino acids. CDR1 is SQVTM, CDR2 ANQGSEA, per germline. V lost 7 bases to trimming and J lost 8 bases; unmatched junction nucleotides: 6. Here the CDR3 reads CSASRDRDSPLHF. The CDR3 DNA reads TGCAGCGCGTCCCGGGACAGGGATTCACCCCTCCACTTT.